These 4 T cell receptor beta chains came from one sample sequenced in a study of blood T cells in healthy people across ages. With a J-beta primer mix and a sample-barcoded 5' primer, a second PCR ran roughly 6 to 11 cycles. TCRdb re-called the 5' RACE reads with MiXCR, one entry per CDR3 protein. The profile shows approximately 2,000,000 distinct CDR3 sequences, 35% to 50% of them singletons. The specimen sequenced was blood. All receptors come from a human donor in good health.

The chain carries TRBV4-1 and TRBJ2-7; 7 bases are a match to TRBD2. The DNA end is a closer match to TRBJ2-5, so the J assignment may be wrong. Germline V lookup: CDR1 MGHRA, CDR2 YSYEKL. The CDR3 runs 17 residues. CDR3 region: CASSQDRGFPGGETQYF. Here the CDR3 DNA reads TGCGCCAGCAGCCAAGATCGGGGCTTCCCCGGGGGGGAGACCCAGTACTTC.

This clonotype was found a few times. At one of its ends the junction is not consistent with the germline gene, which may arise from a read error. The chain links TRBV5-1 to TRBJ2-7, with D possibly being TRBD1 (5 bases). There are 14 residues in the CDR3. Germline V gene sequence: CDR1 SGHRS, CDR2 YFSETQ. The CDR3 DNA reads TGTGCCAGCAGCCCCTTGACAGACTCCTACGAGCAGTACTTC. Protein sequence: CASSPLTDSYEQYF.

This clonotype has just a few counts. The chain carries TRBV5-1 and TRBJ2-1; either TRBD1 or TRBD2 may supply D (5 bases each). Trimming took 2 bases from V and 9 from J, leaving 18 bases between them. Germline V lookup: CDR1 SGHRS, CDR2 YFSETQ. This CDR3 contains 15 residues. The CDR3 coding sequence is TGCGCCAGCAGCTTTCGTGACAGTCTAGCCAGTGAGCAGTTCTTC. This sequence encodes CASSFRDSLASEQFF. Using reference TRBV5-1 and TRBJ2-1 for the parts outside the CDR3, the full variable domain is KAGVTQTPRYLIKTRGQQVTLSCSPISGHRSVSWYQQTPGQGLQFLFEYFSETQRNKGNFPGRFSGRQFSNSRSEMNVSTLELGDSALYLCASSFRDSLASEQFFGPGTRLTVL.

The chain is built from TRBV5-5 and TRBJ1-6, with D unclear. Trimming cost V 1 base and J 8 bases, with 13 bases left between them. The germline gives CDR1 SGHKS, CDR2 YYEKEE (reference sequence). The CDR3 has 15 residues. The CDR3: CASSLRRITDSPLHF. The CDR3 DNA reads TGTGCCAGCAGCTTGAGACGTATCACCGATTCACCCCTCCACTTT.